The entry below gives a single T cell receptor beta chain sequence along with its context. Its antigen remains unidentified. The sample is drawn from a study of OX40 agonist ivuxolimab in advanced cancers. Overall study findings and caveats: Among patients with partial responses at 0.1-3.0 mg/kg, clonal expansion was among the lowest. Relative to CD4+ cells, CD8+ T cells on average had more expanded clones. CD4+ and CD8+ T cells in blood underwent clonal expansion by week 6 at 0.1 to 3.0 mg/kg.

Some clones are missing from TCRdb's copy, which holds only in-frame ones; the method was immunoSEQ multiplex PCR. The profile covers approximately 37,000 clones, with roughly 84% appearing a single time and 1.5% to 2% taken by the ten largest. Germline-derived CDR1 and CDR2 are SGHRS and YFSETQ. Trimming cost V 5 bases and J 4 bases; bases outside gene matches: 5. The CDR3 totals 15 residues. V and J are TRBV5-1 and TRBJ1-4; 10 bases agree with TRBD1. Sequences were derived from CD4+ or CD8+ T cells sorted from blood, sampled in a trial of the OX40 agonist ivuxolimab. The receptor was derived from an adult with an advanced solid tumor such as melanoma, head and neck, liver or kidney cancer. The CDR3 region is CASSRGDRGNEKLFF. CDR3 in DNA: TGCGCCAGCAGTAGGGGGGACAGGGGTAATGAAAAACTGTTTTTT.